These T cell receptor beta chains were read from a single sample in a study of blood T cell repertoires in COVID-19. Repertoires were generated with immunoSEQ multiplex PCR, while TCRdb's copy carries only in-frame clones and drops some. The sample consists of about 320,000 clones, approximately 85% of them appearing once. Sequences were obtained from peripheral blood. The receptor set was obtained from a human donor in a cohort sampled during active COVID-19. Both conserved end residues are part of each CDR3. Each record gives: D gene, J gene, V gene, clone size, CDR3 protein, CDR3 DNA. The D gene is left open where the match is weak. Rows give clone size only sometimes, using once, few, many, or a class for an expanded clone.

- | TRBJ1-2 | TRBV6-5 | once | CASKGEGLHGYTF | TGTGCCAGCAAGGGGGAAGGGTTGCATGGCTACACCTTC
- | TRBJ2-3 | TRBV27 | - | CASSFPGSDTDTQYF | TGTGCCAGCAGTTTTCCCGGGTCCGACACAGATACGCAGTATTTT
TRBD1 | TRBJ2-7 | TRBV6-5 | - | CASSYGRGFEQYF | TGTGCCAGCAGTTATGGCAGGGGGTTCGAGCAGTACTTC
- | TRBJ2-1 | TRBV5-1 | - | CASSLGAGEQFF | TGCGCCAGCAGCTTGGGAGCCGGTGAGCAGTTCTTC
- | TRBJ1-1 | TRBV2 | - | CASSGGTSNTEAFF | TGTGCCAGCAGTGGAGGAACATCTAACACTGAAGCTTTCTTT
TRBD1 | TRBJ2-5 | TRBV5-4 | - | CASSSLEDRAIETQYF | TGTGCCAGCAGCTCGTTAGAGGACAGGGCCATAGAGACCCAGTACTTC
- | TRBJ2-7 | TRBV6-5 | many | CASIGQFPYEQYF | TGTGCCAGCATTGGACAGTTCCCTTACGAGCAGTACTTC
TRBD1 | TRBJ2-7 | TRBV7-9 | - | CASSFAPGQGAHEQYF | TGTGCCAGCAGCTTCGCCCCGGGACAGGGGGCCCACGAGCAGTACTTC
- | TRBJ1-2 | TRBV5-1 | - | CASSRIGARGYTF | TGCGCCAGCAGCCGAATAGGGGCGCGAGGCTACACCTTC
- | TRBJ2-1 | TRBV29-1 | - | CSVLYNEQFF | TGCAGCGTCCTTTACAATGAGCAGTTCTTC
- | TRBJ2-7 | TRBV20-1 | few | CSASRTDNEQYF | TGCAGTGCCAGTAGGACAGATAACGAGCAGTACTTC
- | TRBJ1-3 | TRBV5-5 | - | CASSLGGPGNTIYF | TGTGCCAGCAGCTTGGGGGGGCCTGGAAACACCATATATTTT
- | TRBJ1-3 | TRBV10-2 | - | CASRDSRSGNTIYF | TGCGCCAGCAGAGACAGCCGCTCTGGAAACACCATATATTTT
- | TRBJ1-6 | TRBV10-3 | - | CAISEEDSPLHF | TGTGCCATCAGTGAAGAGGATTCACCCCTCCACTTT
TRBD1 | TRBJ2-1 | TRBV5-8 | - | CASSADRGRTYNEQFF | TGTGCCAGCAGCGCAGACAGGGGGCGCACCTACAATGAGCAGTTCTTC
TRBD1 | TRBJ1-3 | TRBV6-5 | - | CASSRDSLSGNTIYF | TGTGCCAGCTCCCGGGACAGCCTCTCTGGAAACACCATATATTTT
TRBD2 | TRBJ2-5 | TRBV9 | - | CASSSSGGAAETQYF | TGTGCCAGCAGCTCTAGCGGGGGGGCCGCGGAGACCCAGTACTTC
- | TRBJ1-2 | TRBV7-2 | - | CASSLVKGGSGGYTF | TGTGCCAGCAGCTTAGTGAAGGGAGGATCAGGTGGCTACACCTTC
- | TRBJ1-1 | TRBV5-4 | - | CASSLVQGYAEAFF | TGTGCCAGCAGCTTGGTACAGGGCTACGCTGAAGCTTTCTTT
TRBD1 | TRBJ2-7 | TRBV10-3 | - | CAISESGTGSNEQYF | TGTGCCATCAGTGAGTCGGGGACAGGGAGCAACGAGCAGTACTTC
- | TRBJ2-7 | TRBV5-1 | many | CASSLDNSYEQYF | TGCGCCAGCAGCTTGGACAACTCCTACGAGCAGTACTTC
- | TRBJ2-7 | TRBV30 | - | CAWSVRLGVYSYEQYF | TGTGCCTGGAGTGTGCGTTTAGGGGTTTACTCCTACGAGCAGTACTTC
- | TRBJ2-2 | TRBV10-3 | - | CAITPGQNTGELFF | TGTGCCATCACCCCGGGACAGAACACCGGGGAGCTGTTTTTT
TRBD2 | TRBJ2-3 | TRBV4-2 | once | CASSQDPDSGGDTQYF | TGTGCCAGCAGCCAAGATCCTGATAGCGGGGGTGATACGCAGTATTTT
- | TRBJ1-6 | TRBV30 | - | CAWSIGRQGSPLHF | TGTGCCTGGAGTATAGGCAGGCAAGGATCACCCCTCCACTTT